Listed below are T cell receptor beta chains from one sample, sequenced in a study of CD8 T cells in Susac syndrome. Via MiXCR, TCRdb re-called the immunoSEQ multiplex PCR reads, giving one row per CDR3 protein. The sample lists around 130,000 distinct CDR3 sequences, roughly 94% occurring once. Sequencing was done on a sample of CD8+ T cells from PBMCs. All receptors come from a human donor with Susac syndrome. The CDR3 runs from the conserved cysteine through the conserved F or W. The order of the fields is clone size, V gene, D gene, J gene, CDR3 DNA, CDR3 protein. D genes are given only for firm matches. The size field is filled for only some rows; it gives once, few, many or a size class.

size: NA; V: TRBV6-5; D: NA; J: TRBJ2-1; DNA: TGTGCCAGCAGTTACTGGCAGGAGACCGATGAGCAGTTCTTC; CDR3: CASSYWQETDEQFF
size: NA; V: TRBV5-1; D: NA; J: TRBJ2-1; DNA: TGCGCCAGCAGCTTGGATAGGGGCAATGAGCAGTTCTTC; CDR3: CASSLDRGNEQFF
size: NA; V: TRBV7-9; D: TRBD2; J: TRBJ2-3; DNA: TGTGCCAGCAGCTTGCGGGGGGACGCTAGCACAGATACGCAGTATTTT; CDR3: CASSLRGDASTDTQYF
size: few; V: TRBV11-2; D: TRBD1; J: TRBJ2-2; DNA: TGTGCCAGCAGCTCTGGACAGGGTACCGGGGAGCTGTTTTTT; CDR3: CASSSGQGTGELFF
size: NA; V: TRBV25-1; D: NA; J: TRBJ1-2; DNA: TGTGCCAGCAGTGAAGAGAGGGGGGCGACTGGCTACACCTTC; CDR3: CASSEERGATGYTF
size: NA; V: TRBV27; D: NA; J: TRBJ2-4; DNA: TGTGCCAGCAGTTCGTCAAACTACATTCAGTACTTC; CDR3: CASSSSNYIQYF
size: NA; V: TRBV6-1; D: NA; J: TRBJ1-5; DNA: TGTGCCAGCAGTGTACAGGTCAATCAGCCCCAGCATTTT; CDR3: CASSVQVNQPQHF
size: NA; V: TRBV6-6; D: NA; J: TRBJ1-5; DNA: TGTGCCAGCAGTTACGGAGGGACTCCCCAGCATTTT; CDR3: CASSYGGTPQHF
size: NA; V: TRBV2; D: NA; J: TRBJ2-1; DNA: TGTGCCAGCAGTGATAGGGTCCTCAATGAGCAGTTCTTC; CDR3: CASSDRVLNEQFF
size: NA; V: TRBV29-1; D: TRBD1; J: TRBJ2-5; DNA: TGCAGCGTTGAGGGACAGATGTACCAAGAGACCCAGTACTTC; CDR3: CSVEGQMYQETQYF
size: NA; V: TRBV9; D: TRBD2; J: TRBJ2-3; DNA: TGTGCCAGCAGCGTAGGTAGCGGGGGGGCCATAGCAGATACGCAGTATTTT; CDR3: CASSVGSGGAIADTQYF
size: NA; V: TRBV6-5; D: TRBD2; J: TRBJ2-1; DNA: TGTGCCAGCAGTTACGGGACTAGCGGGGGCGAAGAGCAGTTCTTC; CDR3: CASSYGTSGGEEQFF
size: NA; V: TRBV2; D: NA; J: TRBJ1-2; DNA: TGTGCCAGCAGTGAAGCAGCGCAGGGGCAGAAATATGGCTACACCTTC; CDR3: CASSEAAQGQKYGYTF
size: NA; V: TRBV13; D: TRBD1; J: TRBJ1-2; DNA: TGTGCCAGCAGCTCGGGACAGGGGCTTCTCTATGGCTACACCTTC; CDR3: CASSSGQGLLYGYTF
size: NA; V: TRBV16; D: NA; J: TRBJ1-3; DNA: TGTGCCAGCAGCCCCGGACGGAACTCTGGAAACACCATATATTTT; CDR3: CASSPGRNSGNTIYF
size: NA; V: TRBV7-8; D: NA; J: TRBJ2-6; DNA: TGTGCCAGCAGCTTTCAGGCCTCTGGGGCCAACGTCCTGACTTTC; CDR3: CASSFQASGANVLTF
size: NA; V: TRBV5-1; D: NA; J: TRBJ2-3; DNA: TGCGCCAGCAGCCCGGACGCGCCCCCAGATACGCAGTATTTT; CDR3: CASSPDAPPDTQYF
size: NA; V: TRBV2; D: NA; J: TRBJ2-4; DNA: TGTGCCAGCAGTCGCGCAGTGGTAGCCAAAAACATTCAGTACTTC; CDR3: CASSRAVVAKNIQYF
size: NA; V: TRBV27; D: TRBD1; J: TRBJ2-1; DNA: TGTGCCAGCACCCGCTCGGTGGGGGACAGGGCTTTAAATGAGCAGTTCTTC; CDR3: CASTRSVGDRALNEQFF
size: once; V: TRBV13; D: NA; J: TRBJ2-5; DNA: TGTGCCAGCAGCGATTCTCCTGGTAGCGGTCACCAAGAGACCCAGTACTTC; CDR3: CASSDSPGSGHQETQYF
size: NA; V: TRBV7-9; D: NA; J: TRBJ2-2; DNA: TGTGCCAGCAGGTCTGACAACACCGGGGAGCTGTTTTTT; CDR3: CASRSDNTGELFF
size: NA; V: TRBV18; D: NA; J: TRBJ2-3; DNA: TGTGCCAGCTCACCGTCTTGGGGGGCCACAGATACGCAGTATTTT; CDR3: CASSPSWGATDTQYF
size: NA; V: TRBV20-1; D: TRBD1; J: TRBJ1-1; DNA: TGCAGTGCTAGAGATCTTTCGCAGGGGGCGAACACTGAAGCTTTCTTT; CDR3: CSARDLSQGANTEAFF
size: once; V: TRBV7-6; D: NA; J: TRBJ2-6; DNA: TGTGCCAGCAGCTCGGGTCGGGGGACCAGTCTAATCAACGTCCTGACTTTC; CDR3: CASSSGRGTSLINVLTF
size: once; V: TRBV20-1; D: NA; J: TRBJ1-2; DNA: TGCAGTGCTAATTTAGGCACAATTCAATCCTATGATGGCTACACCTTC; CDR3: CSANLGTIQSYDGYTF
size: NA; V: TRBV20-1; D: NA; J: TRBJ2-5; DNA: TGCAGTGCTAGACATTCCGGGCCTCGTCCGGAGACCCAGTACTTC; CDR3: CSARHSGPRPETQYF
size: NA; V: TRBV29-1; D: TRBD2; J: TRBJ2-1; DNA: TGCAGCGTTTCTGGACTAGCGATCCCCCCTCGGAATGAGCAGTTCTTC; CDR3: CSVSGLAIPPRNEQFF
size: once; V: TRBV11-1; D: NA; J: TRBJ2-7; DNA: TGTGCCAGCAGCTATGACCGAGGACACCACTACGAGCAGTACTTC; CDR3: CASSYDRGHHYEQYF
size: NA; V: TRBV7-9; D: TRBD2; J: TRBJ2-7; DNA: TGTGCCAGCGGGGGACTAGCGGGGGCAAAGTACTTC; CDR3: CASGGLAGAKYF
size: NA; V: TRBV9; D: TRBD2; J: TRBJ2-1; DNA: TGTGCCAGCAGCGCGACTAGCGGGGGGGCCAATGAGCAGTTCTTC; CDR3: CASSATSGGANEQFF
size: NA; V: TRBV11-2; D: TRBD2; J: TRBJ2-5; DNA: TGTGCCAGCAGCCGGACTAGCGGGGGGGCCTCGGAGACCCAGTACTTC; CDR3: CASSRTSGGASETQYF